The TCR beta chain under discussion was sequenced for a study of CD4 T cells in relation to SARS-CoV-2 and coronaviruses (dated by TCRdb to 2020 to 2022). Background on the whole study: The ViraFEST assay cultured PBMCs with antigen for around nine days, then sequenced TCR beta CDR3s to find antigen-specific clonal expansions. An HIV-1 Nef peptide pool or a culture without peptide was used as the negative reference condition. Shared crossreactive spike epitopes were mapped to their HLA restriction using patient-derived lymphoblastoid cell lines. At the level of individual TCR clonotypes, the study evaluated whether memory CD4+ T cells crossreact between the spike proteins of SARS-CoV-2 and those of common cold coronaviruses. The Adaptive Biotechnologies TCR-sequencing kit was used for samples from a few pre-COVID donors and for the naive versus memory experiments, whereas the other data were Illumina-based. A different TCR-beta assay, based on Illumina, was used to sequence expansion assays from other donors in the study.

Concerning this clone itself: What antigen it recognizes has not been identified. Within one base of it there is no much larger clone, and no base qualities were kept.

Library construction relied on the immunoSEQ multiplex PCR assay. In the original analysis: During preprocessing, nonproductive sequences were discarded, as were any CDR3s that did not begin with C, did not end with F or W, or were shorter than 7 amino acids. The MANAFEST web app was used to call antigen-specific clonotypes on the basis of expansion compared with the reference and with other culture wells. A clone counted as positive if significantly expanded in 2 of 3 replicate wells versus the reference culture at FDR below 0.05. To be called positive, a clone also had to show significant expansion compared with every other tandem well and an odds ratio greater than 5. Pairwise Levenshtein distance, computed with the stringdist R package after three terminal residues were trimmed from each end, was used as the measure of CDR3 homology. This is the immuneACCESS table as TCRdb keeps it, with only in-frame sequences that have V and J called. A part of the clones is gone; compared with another copy, unresolved V genes explain less than half, and the rest is unexplained. The DNA gave D and trimming, while V, J and clone size come from that table. This sample comprises tens of thousands of clones, under 85% of them detected only once. Of the sample, about 17% falls within the top ten clones.

What the work shows at the level of the full study, not this receptor alone: Small numbers of patients and of tested TCRs limited the study. Pre-pandemic and post-infection samples were not both contributed by any donor, so tracing of the source of pre-existing responses was limited. In about 60% of donors, memory CD4+ clonotypes turned up that crossrecognized SARS-CoV-2 and at least one common cold coronavirus spike. Crossreactive clones showed significantly weaker SARS-CoV-2-driven expansion than monoreactive clones, consistent with antigenic imprinting. Since the crossreactivity analysis centred on spike protein, crossreactivity against other viral proteins was not assessed.

CD4+ T cells from unexposed donors were collected before the COVID-19 pandemic (2011-2018). After about 9 days of culture, CD4+ T cells were isolated with the EasySep CD4+ T cell isolation kit. As cell number allowed, CD4+ T cells from unexposed donors were tested for reactivity to SARS-CoV-2 S and N and to four common cold coronavirus spike pools. Each well received 2 million to 2.5 million PBMCs, cultured in IMDM supplemented with approximately 5% human AB serum and about 10 IU/ml IL-2. Half of the culture medium was replaced with fresh IL-2-containing medium on days 3 and 7. In general, every peptide culture condition was set up in three replicate wells. The leukapheresis product used for the unexposed donors was purchased from a commercial source. Ficoll-Paque PLUS gradient centrifugation was used to isolate PBMCs from either whole blood or leukapheresis product. PBMCs were either cryopreserved at -140°C or used fresh in the expansion assay. The QIAamp Micro DNA Kit was used to extract genomic DNA from the CD4+ T cells.

This receptor was identified in a human donor in good health. Sample: CD4+ T cells from PBMCs, cultured in vitro.

The DNA reads TGTGCCGCCAGGGGGGGTCCCGGGGAGCTGTTTTTT. The resulting protein is CAARGGPGELFF. The V gene is TRBV7-9 and the J gene is TRBJ2-2; the D assignment is uncertain and may be TRBD1 or TRBD2, with 7 bases supporting each. The germline V gene (reference sequence) specifies SEHNR as CDR1 and FQNEAQ as CDR2. The CDR3, cysteine through phenylalanine, is 12 amino acids long. Kept here is only the CDR3 DNA, which spans 36 bases and is read in frame from base 1. The germline ends are 13 bases apart after V is trimmed by 11 bases and J by 6 bases.